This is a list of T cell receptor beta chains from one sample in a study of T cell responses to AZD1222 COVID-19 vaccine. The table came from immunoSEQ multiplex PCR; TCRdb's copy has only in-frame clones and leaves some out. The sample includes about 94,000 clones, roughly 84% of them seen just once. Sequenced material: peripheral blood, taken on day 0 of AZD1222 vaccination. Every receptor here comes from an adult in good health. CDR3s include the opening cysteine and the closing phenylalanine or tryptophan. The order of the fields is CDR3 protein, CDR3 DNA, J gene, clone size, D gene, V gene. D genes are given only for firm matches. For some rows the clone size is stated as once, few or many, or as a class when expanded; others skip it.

CDR3aa: CSVPQTSGGWGIQYF; CDR3nt: TGCAGCGTTCCCCAGACTAGCGGGGGGTGGGGCATTCAGTACTTC; j_gene: TRBJ2-4; abundance: -; d_gene: TRBD2; v_gene: TRBV29-1
CDR3aa: CASSSRARGLNTEAFF; CDR3nt: TGTGCCAGCAGCTCTAGGGCCCGGGGACTGAACACTGAAGCTTTCTTT; j_gene: TRBJ1-1; abundance: -; d_gene: -; v_gene: TRBV7-8
CDR3aa: CASRLASPTRSSYEQYF; CDR3nt: TGTGCAAGTCGCTTAGCGAGTCCAACTAGGAGCTCCTACGAGCAGTACTTC; j_gene: TRBJ2-7; abundance: -; d_gene: -; v_gene: TRBV12-2
CDR3aa: CASRWDSGMEQSYTF; CDR3nt: TGCGCCAGCAGGTGGGACAGTGGAATGGAGCAGAGCTACACCTTC; j_gene: TRBJ1-2; abundance: few; d_gene: TRBD1; v_gene: TRBV5-1
CDR3aa: CASGRGQNYGYTF; CDR3nt: TGTGCTAGTGGCCGGGGACAGAACTATGGCTACACCTTC; j_gene: TRBJ1-2; abundance: few; d_gene: TRBD1; v_gene: TRBV12-5
CDR3aa: CASSQGNTNTEAFF; CDR3nt: TGTGCCAGCAGCCAAGGAAACACCAACACTGAAGCTTTCTTT; j_gene: TRBJ1-1; abundance: -; d_gene: -; v_gene: TRBV4-2
CDR3aa: CASSSKRGSGGELFF; CDR3nt: TGTGCCAGCAGTTCCAAGCGGGGGAGTGGCGGGGAGCTGTTTTTT; j_gene: TRBJ2-2; abundance: -; d_gene: TRBD2; v_gene: TRBV6-2/TRBV6-3
CDR3aa: CASSDRGRGNTIYF; CDR3nt: TGTGCCAGCAGCGACAGGGGCAGAGGAAACACCATATATTTT; j_gene: TRBJ1-3; abundance: -; d_gene: TRBD1; v_gene: TRBV6-2/TRBV6-3
CDR3aa: CASSSPQGAANYGYTF; CDR3nt: TGTGCCAGCAGCTCCCCACAGGGGGCGGCTAACTATGGCTACACCTTC; j_gene: TRBJ1-2; abundance: medium-sized; d_gene: TRBD1; v_gene: TRBV7-9
CDR3aa: CASTPGQTYNEQFF; CDR3nt: TGTGCCAGCACCCCGGGACAAACCTACAATGAGCAGTTCTTC; j_gene: TRBJ2-1; abundance: -; d_gene: -; v_gene: TRBV11-1
CDR3aa: CSVELQGQGEQYF; CDR3nt: TGCAGCGTTGAACTTCAGGGCCAGGGCGAGCAGTACTTC; j_gene: TRBJ2-7; abundance: -; d_gene: -; v_gene: TRBV29-1
CDR3aa: CASSEGRGNTIYF; CDR3nt: TGTGCCAGCAGTGAAGGACGAGGAAACACCATATATTTT; j_gene: TRBJ1-3; abundance: -; d_gene: -; v_gene: TRBV6-1
CDR3aa: CASSRPTGESEKLFF; CDR3nt: TGTGCCAGCAGCCGACCAACAGGGGAGTCAGAAAAACTGTTTTTT; j_gene: TRBJ1-4; abundance: -; d_gene: TRBD1; v_gene: TRBV3-1/TRBV3-2
CDR3aa: CASRVRDREYEKLFF; CDR3nt: TGTGCCAGCAGAGTCCGGGACAGGGAATATGAAAAACTGTTTTTT; j_gene: TRBJ1-4; abundance: -; d_gene: TRBD1; v_gene: TRBV19
CDR3aa: CASSQDAADRVSEAFF; CDR3nt: TGCGCCAGCAGCCAAGATGCTGCCGACAGGGTCTCTGAAGCTTTCTTT; j_gene: TRBJ1-1; abundance: -; d_gene: TRBD1; v_gene: TRBV4-3
CDR3aa: CASSLAASRSYEQYF; CDR3nt: TGCGCCAGCAGCTTGGCGGCCTCCAGATCCTACGAGCAGTACTTC; j_gene: TRBJ2-7; abundance: once; d_gene: -; v_gene: TRBV5-1
CDR3aa: CASSSQVRGDTEAFF; CDR3nt: TGTGCCAGCAGTTCCCAGGTGAGGGGGGACACTGAAGCTTTCTTT; j_gene: TRBJ1-1; abundance: -; d_gene: -; v_gene: TRBV6-5
CDR3aa: CASSLGPGCTFF; CDR3nt: TGTGCCAGCAGCTTAGGGCCAGGGTGTACGTTCTTC; j_gene: TRBJ2-1; abundance: -; d_gene: -; v_gene: TRBV11-3
CDR3aa: CASSTIPGDSPLHF; CDR3nt: TGTGCCAGCAGTACGATCCCGGGAGATTCACCCCTCCACTTT; j_gene: TRBJ1-6; abundance: -; d_gene: -; v_gene: TRBV6-2/TRBV6-3
CDR3aa: CASGLGQTNTEAFF; CDR3nt: TGTGCTAGTGGTTTAGGGCAGACGAACACTGAAGCTTTCTTT; j_gene: TRBJ1-1; abundance: -; d_gene: -; v_gene: TRBV12-5
CDR3aa: CASSLTGTGESEAFF; CDR3nt: TGTGCCAGCAGCTTAACCGGGACAGGGGAGTCTGAAGCTTTCTTT; j_gene: TRBJ1-1; abundance: -; d_gene: TRBD1; v_gene: TRBV5-6
CDR3aa: CASSPLGGNQETQYF; CDR3nt: TGTGCCAGCAGCCCTCTGGGGGGGAACCAAGAGACCCAGTACTTC; j_gene: TRBJ2-5; abundance: -; d_gene: TRBD2; v_gene: TRBV9